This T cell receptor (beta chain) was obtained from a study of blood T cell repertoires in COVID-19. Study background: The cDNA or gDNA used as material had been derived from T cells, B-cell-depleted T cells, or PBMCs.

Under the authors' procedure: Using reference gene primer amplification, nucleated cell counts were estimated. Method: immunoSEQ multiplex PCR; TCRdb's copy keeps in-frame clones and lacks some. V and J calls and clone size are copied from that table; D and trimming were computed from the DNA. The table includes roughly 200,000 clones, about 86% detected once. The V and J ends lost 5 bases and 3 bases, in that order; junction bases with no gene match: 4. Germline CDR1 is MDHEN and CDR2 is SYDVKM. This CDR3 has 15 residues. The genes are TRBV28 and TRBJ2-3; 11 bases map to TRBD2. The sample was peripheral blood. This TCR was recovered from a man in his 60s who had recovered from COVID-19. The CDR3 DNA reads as TGTGCCAGCAGTACTAGCGGGAGCAGGACAGATACGCAGTATTTT. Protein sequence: CASSTSGSRTDTQYF.